Listed here are 5 T cell receptor beta chains from one sample, sequenced in a study of T cell responses to AZD1222 COVID-19 vaccine. Only in-frame clones appear in the TCRdb table, and some are missing; sequencing was by immunoSEQ multiplex PCR. The table has 150,000 or so clones, approximately 92% seen once. The sequencing used peripheral blood, collected 28 days after the second AZD1222 dose. All receptors derive from an adult who received the AZD1222 COVID-19 vaccine.

The gene calls are TRBV27 and TRBJ2-1; D uncertain. This CDR3 is built from 12 residues. Germline CDR1 reads MNHEY; CDR2 reads SMNVEV (reference sequence). The V end lost 8 bases, the J end lost 7 bases, and 12 bases lay between the germline ends. The CDR3: CASGSYGNEQFF. The CDR3 DNA sequence: TGTGCCAGCGGAAGTTATGGGAATGAGCAGTTCTTC.

This chain uses TRBV5-6 with TRBJ1-2, with 7 bases that match TRBD1. V shed 6 bases and J 4 bases; nucleotides not matched to a gene: 6. The CDR3 runs to 13 residues. In germline, CDR1 is SGHDT, CDR2 YYEEEE. CDR3 in DNA: TGTGCCAGCAACCCCCGGGACAGCTATGGCTACACCTTC. It codes for CASNPRDSYGYTF.

The V call is TRBV14, the J call TRBJ2-7, with D possibly matching TRBD2 (5 bases). Trimming removed 4 bases from V and 0 bases from J, with 10 bases in between. From germline, CDR1 is SGHDN and CDR2 FVKESK. CDR3 length: 14 amino acids. The CDR3 sequence: CASSPGRSSYEQYF. In nucleotides, the CDR3 is TGTGCCAGCAGCCCGGGGAGAAGCTCCTACGAGCAGTACTTC.

The V call is TRBV27, the J call TRBJ1-2; the match to TRBD1 covers 8 bases. Per the germline V gene, CDR1 is MNHEY and CDR2 is SMNVEV (reference sequence). The ends lost 6 bases at V and 5 bases at J; junction bases unmatched: 11. CDR3 length equals 15 residues. The CDR3 loop is CASRPRTGTLYGYTF. CDR3 nucleotides: TGTGCCAGCAGACCCCGGACAGGGACATTATATGGCTACACCTTC.

The rearrangement joins TRBV21-1 to TRBJ1-4. TRBV21-1 is a documented pseudogene. The CDR3 length is 16 residues. The CDR3 spells CASSKKGGEGSEKLFF. DNA of the CDR3: TGTGCCAGCAGCAAAAAGGGAGGTGAGGGGAGTGAAAAACTGTTTTTT.